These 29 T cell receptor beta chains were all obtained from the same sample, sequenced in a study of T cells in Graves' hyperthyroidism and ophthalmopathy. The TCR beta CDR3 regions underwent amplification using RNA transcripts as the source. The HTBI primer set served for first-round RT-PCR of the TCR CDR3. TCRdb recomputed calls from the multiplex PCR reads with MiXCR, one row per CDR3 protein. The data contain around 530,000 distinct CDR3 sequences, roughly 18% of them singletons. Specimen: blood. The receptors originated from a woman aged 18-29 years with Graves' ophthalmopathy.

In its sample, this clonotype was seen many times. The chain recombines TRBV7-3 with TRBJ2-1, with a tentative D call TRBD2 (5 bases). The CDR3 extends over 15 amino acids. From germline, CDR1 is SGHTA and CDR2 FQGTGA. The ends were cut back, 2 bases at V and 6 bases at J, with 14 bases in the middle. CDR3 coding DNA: TGTGCCAGCAGCTTATCGTCCGGGATTGGCAATGAGCAGTTCTTC. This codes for CASSLSSGIGNEQFF.

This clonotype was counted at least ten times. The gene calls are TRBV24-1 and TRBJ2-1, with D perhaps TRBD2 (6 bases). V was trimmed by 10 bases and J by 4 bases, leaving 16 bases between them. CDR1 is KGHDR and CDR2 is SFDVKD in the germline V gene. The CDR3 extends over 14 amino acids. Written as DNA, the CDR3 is TGTGCCACTAGGGCTAGCGAACCTTACAATGAGCAGTTCTTC. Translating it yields CATRASEPYNEQFF.

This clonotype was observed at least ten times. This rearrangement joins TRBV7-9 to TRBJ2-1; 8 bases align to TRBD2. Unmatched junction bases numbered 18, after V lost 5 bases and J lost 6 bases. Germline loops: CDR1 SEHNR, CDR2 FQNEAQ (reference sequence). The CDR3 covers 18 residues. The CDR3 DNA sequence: TGTGCCAGCAGCGCCAAATCTACGGGACTAGTTTTCGGCAATGAGCAGTTCTTC. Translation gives CASSAKSTGLVFGNEQFF.

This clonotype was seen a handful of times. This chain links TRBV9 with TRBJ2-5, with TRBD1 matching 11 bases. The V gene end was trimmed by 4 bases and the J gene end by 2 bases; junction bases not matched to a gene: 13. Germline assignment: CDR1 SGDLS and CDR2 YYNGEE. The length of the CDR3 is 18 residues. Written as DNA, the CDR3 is TGTGCCAGCAGCACCCCCGGGACAGGGGGGGGTGGGCAAGAGACCCAGTACTTC. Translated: CASSTPGTGGGGQETQYF.

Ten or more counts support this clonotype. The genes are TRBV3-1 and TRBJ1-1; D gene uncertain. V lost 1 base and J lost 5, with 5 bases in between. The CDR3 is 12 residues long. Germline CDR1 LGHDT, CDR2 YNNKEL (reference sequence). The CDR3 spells CASSQVTTEAFF. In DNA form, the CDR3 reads TGTGCCAGCAGCCAAGTAACAACTGAAGCTTTCTTT.

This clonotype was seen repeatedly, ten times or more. The DNA for the CDR3 is TGTGCCAGCAGCTTGAGCGGGGTCTCCTACGAGCAGTACTTC. This codes for CASSLSGVSYEQYF. This sequence joins TRBV7-2 and TRBJ2-7; 7 positions match TRBD2. This CDR3 comprises 14 residues. CDR1 and CDR2 (germline): SGHTA, FQGNSA. V shed 3 bases, J shed 0 bases, and the junction held 2 bases outside the gene matches. Using reference TRBV7-2 and TRBJ2-7 for the parts outside the CDR3, the full variable domain is GAGVSQSPSNKVTEKGKDVELRCDPISGHTALYWYRQSLGQGLEFLIYFQGNSAPDKSGLPSDRFSAERTGGSVSTLTIQRTQQEDSAVYLCASSLSGVSYEQYFGPGTRLTVT.

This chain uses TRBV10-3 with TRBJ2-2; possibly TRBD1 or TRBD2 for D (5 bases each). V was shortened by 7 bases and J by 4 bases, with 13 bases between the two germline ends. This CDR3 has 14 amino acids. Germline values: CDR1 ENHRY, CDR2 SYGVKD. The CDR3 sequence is CAITRDQSTGELFF. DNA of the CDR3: TGTGCCATCACCAGGGACCAAAGCACCGGGGAGCTGTTTTTT.

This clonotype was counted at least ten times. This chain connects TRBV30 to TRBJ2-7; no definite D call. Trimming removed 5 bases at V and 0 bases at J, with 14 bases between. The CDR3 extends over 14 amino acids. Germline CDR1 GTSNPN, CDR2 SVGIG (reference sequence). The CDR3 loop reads CAWQQFRSSYEQYF. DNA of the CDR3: TGTGCCTGGCAACAGTTCCGTTCCTCCTACGAGCAGTACTTC.

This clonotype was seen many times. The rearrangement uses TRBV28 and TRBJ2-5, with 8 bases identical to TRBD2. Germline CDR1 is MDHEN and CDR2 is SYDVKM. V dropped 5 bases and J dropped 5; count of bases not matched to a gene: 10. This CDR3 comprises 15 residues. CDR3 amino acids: CASSLGGAGEETQYF. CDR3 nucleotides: TGTGCCAGCAGTCTCGGGGGGGCCGGGGAGGAGACCCAGTACTTC.

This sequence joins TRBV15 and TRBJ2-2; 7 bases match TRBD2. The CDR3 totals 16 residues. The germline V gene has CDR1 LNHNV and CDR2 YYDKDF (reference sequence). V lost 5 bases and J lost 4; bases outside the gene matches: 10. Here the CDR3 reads CATSALGEGGTGELFF. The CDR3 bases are TGTGCCACCAGCGCCTTGGGGGAGGGCGGCACCGGGGAGCTGTTTTTT.

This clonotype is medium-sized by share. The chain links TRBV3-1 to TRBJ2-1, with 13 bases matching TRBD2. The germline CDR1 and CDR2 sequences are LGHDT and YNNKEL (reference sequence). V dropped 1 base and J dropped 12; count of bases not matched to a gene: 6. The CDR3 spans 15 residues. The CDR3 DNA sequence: TGTGCCAGCAGCCAAGCCCGGACTAGCGGGAGTGGGCAGTTCTTC. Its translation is CASSQARTSGSGQFF.

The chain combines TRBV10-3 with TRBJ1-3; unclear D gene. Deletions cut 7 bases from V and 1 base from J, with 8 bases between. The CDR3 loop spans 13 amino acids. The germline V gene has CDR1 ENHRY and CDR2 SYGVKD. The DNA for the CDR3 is TGTGCCATCAAGGCCGAGTCTGGAAACACCATATATTTT. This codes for CAIKAESGNTIYF.

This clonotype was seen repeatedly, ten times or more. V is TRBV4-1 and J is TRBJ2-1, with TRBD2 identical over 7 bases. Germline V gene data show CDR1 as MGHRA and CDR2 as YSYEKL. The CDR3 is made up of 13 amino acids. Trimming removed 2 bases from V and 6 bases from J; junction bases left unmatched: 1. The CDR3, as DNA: TGCGCCAGCAGCCAAAGGGAGGGCAATGAGCAGTTCTTC. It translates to CASSQREGNEQFF.

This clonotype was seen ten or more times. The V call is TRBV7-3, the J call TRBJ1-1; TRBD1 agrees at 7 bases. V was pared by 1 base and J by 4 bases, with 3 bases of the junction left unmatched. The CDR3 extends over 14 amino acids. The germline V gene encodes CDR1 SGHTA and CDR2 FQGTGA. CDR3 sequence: CASSLRQGSTEAFF. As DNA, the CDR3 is TGTGCCAGCAGCTTAAGACAGGGCAGCACTGAAGCTTTCTTT.

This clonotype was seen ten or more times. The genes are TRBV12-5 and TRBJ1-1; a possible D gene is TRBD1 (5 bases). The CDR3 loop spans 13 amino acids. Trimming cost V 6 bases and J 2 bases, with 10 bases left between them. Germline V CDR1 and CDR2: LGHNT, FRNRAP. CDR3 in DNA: TGTGCTAGTGGGCACGGGGGTAACACTGAAGCTTTCTTT. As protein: CASGHGGNTEAFF.

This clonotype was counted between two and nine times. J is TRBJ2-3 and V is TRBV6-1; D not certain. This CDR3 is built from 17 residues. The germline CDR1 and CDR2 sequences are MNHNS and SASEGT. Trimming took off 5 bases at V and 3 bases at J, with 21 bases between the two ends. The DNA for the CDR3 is TGTGCCAGCAGTTTAAGATCGCATTCCGCTGGGACAGATACGCAGTATTTT. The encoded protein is CASSLRSHSAGTDTQYF.

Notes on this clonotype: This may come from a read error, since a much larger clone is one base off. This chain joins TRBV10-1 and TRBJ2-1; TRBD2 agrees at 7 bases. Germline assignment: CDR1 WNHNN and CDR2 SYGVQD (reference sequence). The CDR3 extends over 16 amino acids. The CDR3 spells CASSEVGLADYNEQLF. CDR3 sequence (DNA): TGCGCCAGCAGTGAGGTGGGCCTAGCGGACTACAATGAGCAGCTCTTC.

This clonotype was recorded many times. CDR3: CASSFAAHQETQYF. In DNA, the CDR3 is TGTGCCAGCAGTTTCGCAGCACACCAAGAGACCCAGTACTTC. V and J are TRBV28 and TRBJ2-5; no clear D gene. The germline gives CDR1 MDHEN, CDR2 SYDVKM. Trimming removed 3 bases from V and 0 bases from J, with 8 bases in between. The CDR3 is made up of 14 amino acids.

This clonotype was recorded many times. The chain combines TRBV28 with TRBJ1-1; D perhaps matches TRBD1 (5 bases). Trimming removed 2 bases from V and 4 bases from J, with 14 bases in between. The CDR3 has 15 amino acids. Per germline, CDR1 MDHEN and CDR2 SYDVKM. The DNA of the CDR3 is TGTGCCAGCAGTTTAGCTGGGGGGAGTGGCACTGAAGCTTTCTTT. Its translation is CASSLAGGSGTEAFF.

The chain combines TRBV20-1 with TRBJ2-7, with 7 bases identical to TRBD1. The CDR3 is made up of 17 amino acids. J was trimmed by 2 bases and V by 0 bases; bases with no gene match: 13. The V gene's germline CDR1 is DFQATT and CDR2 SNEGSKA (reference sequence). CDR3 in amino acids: CSARDGTGTAYPYEQYF. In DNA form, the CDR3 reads TGCAGTGCTAGAGATGGCACCGGGACAGCATACCCCTACGAGCAGTACTTC.

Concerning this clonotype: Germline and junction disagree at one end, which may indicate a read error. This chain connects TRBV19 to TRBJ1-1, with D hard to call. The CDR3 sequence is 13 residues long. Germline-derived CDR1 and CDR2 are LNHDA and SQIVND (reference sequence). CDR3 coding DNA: TGTGCCAGTAGTATAGGCATGAACACTGAAACTTTCTTT. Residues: CASSIGMNTETFF.

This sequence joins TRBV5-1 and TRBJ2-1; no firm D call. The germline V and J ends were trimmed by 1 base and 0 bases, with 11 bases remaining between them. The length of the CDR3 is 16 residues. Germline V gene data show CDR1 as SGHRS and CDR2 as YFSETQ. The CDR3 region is CASSLTGQSSYNEQFF. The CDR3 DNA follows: TGCGCCAGCAGCTTGACGGGCCAAAGCTCCTACAATGAGCAGTTCTTC.

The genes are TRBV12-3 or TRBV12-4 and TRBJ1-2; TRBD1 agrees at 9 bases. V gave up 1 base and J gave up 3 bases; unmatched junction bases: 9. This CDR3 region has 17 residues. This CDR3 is CASSLGILGQGYYGYTF. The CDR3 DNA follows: TGTGCCAGCAGTTTAGGAATTCTGGGACAGGGCTACTATGGCTACACCTTC.

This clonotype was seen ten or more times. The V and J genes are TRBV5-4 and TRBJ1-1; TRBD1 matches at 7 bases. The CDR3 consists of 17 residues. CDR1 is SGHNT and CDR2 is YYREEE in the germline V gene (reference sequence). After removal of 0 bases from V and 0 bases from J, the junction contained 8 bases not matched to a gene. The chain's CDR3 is CASSLGPAGQVNTEAFF. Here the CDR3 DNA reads TGTGCCAGCAGCTTGGGCCCAGCCGGACAGGTGAACACTGAAGCTTTCTTT.

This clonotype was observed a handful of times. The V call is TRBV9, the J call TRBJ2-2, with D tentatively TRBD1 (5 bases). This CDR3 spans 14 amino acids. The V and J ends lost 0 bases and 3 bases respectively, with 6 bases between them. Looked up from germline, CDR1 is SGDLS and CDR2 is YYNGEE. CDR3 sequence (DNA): TGTGCCAGCAGCGTAGCAGGGTACACCGGGGAGCTGTTTTTT. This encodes CASSVAGYTGELFF. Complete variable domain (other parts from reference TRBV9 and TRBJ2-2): DSGVTQTPKHLITATGQRVTLRCSPRSGDLSVYWYQQSLDQGLQFLIQYYNGEERAKGNILERFSAQQFPDLHSELNLSSLELGDSALYFCASSVAGYTGELFFGEGSRLTVL.

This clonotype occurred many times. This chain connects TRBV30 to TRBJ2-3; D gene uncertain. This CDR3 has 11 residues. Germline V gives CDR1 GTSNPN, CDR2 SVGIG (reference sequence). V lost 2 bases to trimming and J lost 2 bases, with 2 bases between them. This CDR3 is CAWSTTDTQYF. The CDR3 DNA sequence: TGTGCCTGGAGTACCACAGATACGCAGTATTTT.

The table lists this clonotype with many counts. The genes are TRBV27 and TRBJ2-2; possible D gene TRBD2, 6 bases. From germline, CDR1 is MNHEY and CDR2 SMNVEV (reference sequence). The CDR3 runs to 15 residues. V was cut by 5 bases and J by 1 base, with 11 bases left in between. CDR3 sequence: CASSGGVVNTGELFF. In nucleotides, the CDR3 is TGTGCCAGCAGTGGAGGGGTGGTGAACACCGGGGAGCTGTTTTTT.

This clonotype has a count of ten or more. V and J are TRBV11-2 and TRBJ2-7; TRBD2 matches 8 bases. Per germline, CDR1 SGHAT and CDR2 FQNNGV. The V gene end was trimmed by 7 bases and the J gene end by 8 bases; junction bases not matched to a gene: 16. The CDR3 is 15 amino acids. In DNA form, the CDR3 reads TGTGCCAGCACCGTCCCGGGGGGGAATGAGTTCCAGCAGTACTTC. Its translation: CASTVPGGNEFQQYF.

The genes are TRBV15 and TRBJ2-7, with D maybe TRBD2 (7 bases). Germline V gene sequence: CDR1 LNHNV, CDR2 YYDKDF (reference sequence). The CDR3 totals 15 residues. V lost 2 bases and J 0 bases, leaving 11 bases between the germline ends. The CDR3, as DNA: TGTGCCACCAGCAGAAGCGGGGACACCTCCTACGAGCAGTACTTC. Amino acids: CATSRSGDTSYEQYF.